This TCR beta chain was found in a study of tumor-infiltrating lymphocytes in primary liver carcinoma. Study summary: Lesions, classed as T1-T3 N0M0, spanned roughly 4 to 10 cm across. Overall study findings and caveats: Appearing in all five tumor regions was true of only about 7.5-25% of top clones.

TCR beta cDNA was prepared out of approximately 470 ng total RNA by means of a constant-region primer. TCR beta libraries came from three nested multiplex PCR rounds using slightly modified ARM-PCR. PCR rounds one and two used TRBV1-TRBV30 forward primers with a C-beta reverse primer for about 9 cycles each. Via MiXCR, TCRdb re-called the multiplex PCR reads, giving one row per CDR3 protein. The repertoire holds approximately 110,000 distinct CDR3 sequences, with 60% to 70% as singletons. The tissue used was unsorted bulk material of about 20-33 mg. RNA and DNA were co-extracted from it with the AllPrep DNA/RNA mini kit. Sampling was performed at five separate regions of each tumor. All of the tumor samples contained over 80% viable tumor cells. Notes on this clonotype: Antigen specificity is unknown. One base away lies a much larger clone, so this may be a sequencing read error.

This CDR3 is 16 amino acids long. CDR1 is SGHKS and CDR2 is YYEKEE in the germline V gene (reference sequence). The chain employs TRBV5-5 and TRBJ1-3, with D tentatively TRBD1 (5 bases). The sequenced sample consisted of liver tumor tissue from sampling region 1. Regarding subset: tumor region T1, superior pole. This clonotype originated in a woman aged 55 to 70 with primary liver carcinoma and hepatitis B virus infection. CDR3 DNA sequence: TGTTCCAGCAGCTTGAGCGCAGGGAACTCTGGAAACACCATATATTTT. It is translated as CSSSLSAGNSGNTIYF.